This T cell receptor beta chain was recovered during a study of Ad26.COV2.S vaccination and SARS-CoV-2 variants. General study findings and limits: Quantification of TCR breadth and depth may have yielded underestimates of total T cell responses.

Assay: immunoSEQ multiplex PCR; the TCRdb copy retains only in-frame clones and omits some. Of approximately 460,000 clones listed, roughly 87% are singletons. The treatment was: around 19 received Ad26.COV2.S at low or high dose, single or two shots; roughly five received placebo; per-sample allocation not given. Each sample was drawn 63 days after the first injection (of vaccine or placebo). This clone was counted between two and nine times. Antigen: not known. The CDR3 has 14 residues. V gave up 6 bases and J gave up 9 bases, with 18 bases separating them. Germline V CDR1 and CDR2: MNHNY, SVGAGI (reference sequence).

Material: peripheral blood, obtained in a trial of Ad26.COV2.S vaccine versus placebo. The sequence came from a person between 18 and 65 years old who received the Ad26.COV2.S COVID-19 vaccine or a placebo. The V gene is TRBV6-6, the J gene TRBJ2-1, with D perhaps assigned TRBD1 or TRBD2 (6 bases each). This CDR3 reads CASSLRGPESEQFF. DNA of the CDR3: TGTGCCAGCAGCCTTCGGGGGCCCGAGTCTGAGCAGTTCTTC.